This T cell receptor beta chain was captured by sequencing in a study of cytomegalovirus exposure and HLA in healthy donors. In the study overall: Early released data had tens of millions of unique TCRs, all coming from HLA-typed donors.

Germline CDR1 is SGHRS and CDR2 is YFSETQ. V was pared by 4 bases and J by 6 bases, with 9 bases of the junction left unmatched. The CDR3 spans 14 residues. Study-level findings and limits: In a later analysis, a missense DCLRE1C variant was linked to TCR beta V- and J-gene trimming.

About this clone itself: Its matching antigen is unknown.

13 Jbeta primers and 60 Vbeta primers were used for the PCR. This table comes from immunoSEQ multiplex PCR, and its TCRdb copy is limited to in-frame clones, with some not included. The profile shows 150,000 or so clones, 70% to 80% of them singletons. This receptor was identified in a man between 18 and 29 years old in good health and CMV-seropositive. The sequenced sample consisted of PBMCs. The chain couples TRBV5-1 to TRBJ2-7, with 8 positions matching TRBD1. The CDR3 reads CASSPAGGTVEQYF. CDR3 nucleotide sequence: TGCGCCAGCAGCCCAGCAGGGGGCACCGTCGAGCAGTACTTC.